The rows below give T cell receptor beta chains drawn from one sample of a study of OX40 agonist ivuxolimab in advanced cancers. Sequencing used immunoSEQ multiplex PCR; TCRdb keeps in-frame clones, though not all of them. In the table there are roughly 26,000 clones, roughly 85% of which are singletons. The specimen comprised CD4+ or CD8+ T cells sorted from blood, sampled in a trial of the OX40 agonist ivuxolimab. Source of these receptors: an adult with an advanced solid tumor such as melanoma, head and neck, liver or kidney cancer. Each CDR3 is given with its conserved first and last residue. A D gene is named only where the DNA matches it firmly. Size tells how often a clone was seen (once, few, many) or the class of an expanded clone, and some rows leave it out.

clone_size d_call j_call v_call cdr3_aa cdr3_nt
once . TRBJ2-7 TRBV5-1 CASSLDRYSYEQYF TGCGCCAGCAGCTTGGACAGGTACTCCTACGAGCAGTACTTC
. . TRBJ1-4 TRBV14 CASSINTGYNEKLFF TGTGCCAGCAGTATAAATACGGGTTATAATGAAAAACTGTTTTTT
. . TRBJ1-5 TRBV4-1 CASSQVRSNQPQHF TGCGCCAGCAGCCAAGTAAGAAGCAATCAGCCCCAGCATTTT
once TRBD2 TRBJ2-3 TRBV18 CASSPLGLAGASSTDTQYF TGTGCCAGCTCACCCCTGGGACTAGCGGGAGCCTCTAGCACAGATACGCAGTATTTT
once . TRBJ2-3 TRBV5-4 CASSLASSLALSANTQYF TGTGCCAGCAGCTTGGCCTCTAGTCTAGCCCTATCCGCAAATACGCAGTATTTT
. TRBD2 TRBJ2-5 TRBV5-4 CASSGGGTWETQYF TGTGCCAGCAGCGGGGGGGGTACCTGGGAGACCCAGTACTTC
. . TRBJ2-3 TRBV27 CASSLILGASGSTDTQYF TGTGCCAGCAGTTTAATTCTGGGGGCTAGCGGAAGCACAGATACGCAGTATTTT
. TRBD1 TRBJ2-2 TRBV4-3 CASSHIPGQGDTGELFF TGCGCCAGCAGCCACATCCCGGGACAGGGTGACACCGGGGAGCTGTTTTTT
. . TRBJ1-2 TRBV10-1 CASSDSNYGYTF TGCGCCAGCAGTGACAGTAACTATGGCTACACCTTC
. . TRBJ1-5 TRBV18 CASSPEGGNQPQHF TGTGCCAGCTCACCAGAGGGTGGCAATCAGCCCCAGCATTTT
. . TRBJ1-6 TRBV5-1 CASSSGSSSYNSPLHF TGCGCCAGCAGCTCCGGCAGTAGCTCCTATAATTCACCCCTCCACTTT
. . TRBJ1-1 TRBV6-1 CATTVRGPDTEAFF TGTGCCACCACGGTAAGGGGACCCGACACTGAAGCTTTCTTT
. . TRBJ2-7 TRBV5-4 CASSYAQAPYEQYF TGTGCCAGCAGCTATGCACAGGCCCCCTACGAGCAGTACTTC